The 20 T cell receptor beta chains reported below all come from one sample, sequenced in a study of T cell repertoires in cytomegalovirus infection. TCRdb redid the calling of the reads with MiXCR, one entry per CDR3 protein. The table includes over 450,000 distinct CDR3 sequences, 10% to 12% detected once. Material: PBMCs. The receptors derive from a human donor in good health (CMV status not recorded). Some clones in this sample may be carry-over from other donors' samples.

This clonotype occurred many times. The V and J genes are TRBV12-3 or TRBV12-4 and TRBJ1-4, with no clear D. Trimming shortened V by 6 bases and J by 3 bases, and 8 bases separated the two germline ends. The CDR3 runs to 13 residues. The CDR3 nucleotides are TGTGCCAGCAGGGCAGTCCCTAATGAAAAACTGTTTTTT. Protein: CASRAVPNEKLFF.

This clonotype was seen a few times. CDR3 in amino acids: CSARMSGGSYEQYF. As DNA, the CDR3 is TGCAGCGCTCGCATGAGTGGGGGCTCCTACGAGCAGTACTTC. The chain recombines TRBV29-1 with TRBJ2-7; D may match TRBD1 or TRBD2 (5 bases each). CDR1 is SQVTM, CDR2 ANQGSEA, per germline. The V and J ends lost 7 bases and 0 bases respectively, with 16 bases between them. The CDR3 loop spans 14 amino acids.

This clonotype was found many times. The CDR3 coding sequence is TGTGCCAGCAGTTTAAGTCCTTCTTCCAAAAACATTCAGTACTTC. This sequence encodes CASSLSPSSKNIQYF. V gene TRBV12-3 or TRBV12-4 combines with J gene TRBJ2-4, with no clear D. This CDR3 contains 15 residues. Trimming took off 2 bases at V and 2 bases at J, with 10 bases between the two ends.

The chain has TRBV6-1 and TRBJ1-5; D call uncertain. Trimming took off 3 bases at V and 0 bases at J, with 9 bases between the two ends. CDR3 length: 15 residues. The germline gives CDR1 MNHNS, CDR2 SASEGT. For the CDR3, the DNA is TGTGCCAGCAGTGACCGGGTCTCTAGCAATCAGCCCCAGCATTTT. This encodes CASSDRVSSNQPQHF.

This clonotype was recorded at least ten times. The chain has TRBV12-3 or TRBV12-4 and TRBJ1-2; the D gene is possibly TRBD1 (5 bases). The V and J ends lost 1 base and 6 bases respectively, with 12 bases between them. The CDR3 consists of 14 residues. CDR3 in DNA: TGTGCCAGCAGTTTAGTGGGGGGTCTCAATGGCTACACCTTC. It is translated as CASSLVGGLNGYTF.

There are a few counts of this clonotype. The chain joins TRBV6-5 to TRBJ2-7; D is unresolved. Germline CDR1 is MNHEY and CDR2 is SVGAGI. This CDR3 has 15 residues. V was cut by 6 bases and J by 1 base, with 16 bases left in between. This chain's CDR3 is CASRGFTGSSYEQYF. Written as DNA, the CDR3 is TGTGCCAGCAGAGGATTTACCGGTTCGTCCTACGAGCAGTACTTC.

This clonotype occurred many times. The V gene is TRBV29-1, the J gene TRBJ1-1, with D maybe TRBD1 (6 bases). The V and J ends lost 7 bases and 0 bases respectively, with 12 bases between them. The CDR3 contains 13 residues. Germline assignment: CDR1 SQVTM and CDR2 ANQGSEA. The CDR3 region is CSAGGQLNTEAFF. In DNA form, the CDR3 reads TGCAGCGCAGGAGGACAGCTGAACACTGAAGCTTTCTTT.

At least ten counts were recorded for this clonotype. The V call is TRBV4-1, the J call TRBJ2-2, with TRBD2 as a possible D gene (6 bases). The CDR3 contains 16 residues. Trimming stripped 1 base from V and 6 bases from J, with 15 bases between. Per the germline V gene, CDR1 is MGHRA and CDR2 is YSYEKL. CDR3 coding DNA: TGCGCCAGCAGCCAAGTTGGAGGGGCTAGAGCCGGGGAGCTGTTTTTT. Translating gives CASSQVGGARAGELFF.

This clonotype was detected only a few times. The CDR3 is CASSSQASGADTQYF. The DNA for the CDR3 is TGCGCCAGCAGCTCCCAAGCCAGCGGGGCTGATACGCAGTATTTT. The rearrangement uses TRBV5-1 and TRBJ2-3, with 7 bases identical to TRBD2. With 3 bases clipped from V and 6 bases from J, the junction kept 10 bases outside the gene matches. CDR1 and CDR2 (germline): SGHRS, YFSETQ. The CDR3 loop spans 15 amino acids.

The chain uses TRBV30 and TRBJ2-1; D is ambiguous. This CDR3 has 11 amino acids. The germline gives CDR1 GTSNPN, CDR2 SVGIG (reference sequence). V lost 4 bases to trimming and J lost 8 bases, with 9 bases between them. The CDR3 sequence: CAWIDFDEQFF. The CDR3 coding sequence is TGTGCCTGGATCGATTTCGATGAGCAGTTCTTC.

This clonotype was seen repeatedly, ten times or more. The CDR3 spells CASLTTMNTEAFF. The CDR3 DNA reads TGTGCCAGCCTAACGACCATGAACACTGAAGCTTTCTTT. The chain combines TRBV12-3 or TRBV12-4 with TRBJ1-1; no clear D. The CDR3 loop spans 13 amino acids. V gave up 8 bases and J gave up 0 bases, with 10 bases separating them.

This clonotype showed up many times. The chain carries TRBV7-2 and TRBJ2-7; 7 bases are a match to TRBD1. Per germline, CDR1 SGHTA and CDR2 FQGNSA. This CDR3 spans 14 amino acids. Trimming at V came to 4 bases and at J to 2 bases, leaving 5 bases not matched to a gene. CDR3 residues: CASSSSGQAYEQYF. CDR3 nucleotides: TGTGCCAGCAGCTCCTCCGGACAGGCCTACGAGCAGTACTTC.

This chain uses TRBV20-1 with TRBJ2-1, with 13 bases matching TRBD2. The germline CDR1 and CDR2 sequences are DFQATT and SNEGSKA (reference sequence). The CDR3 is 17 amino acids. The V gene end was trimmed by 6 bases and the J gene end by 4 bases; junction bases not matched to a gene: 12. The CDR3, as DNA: TGCAGTGCCGACACCTGGACTAGCGGGAGAGGGTACAATGAGCAGTTCTTC. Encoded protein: CSADTWTSGRGYNEQFF.

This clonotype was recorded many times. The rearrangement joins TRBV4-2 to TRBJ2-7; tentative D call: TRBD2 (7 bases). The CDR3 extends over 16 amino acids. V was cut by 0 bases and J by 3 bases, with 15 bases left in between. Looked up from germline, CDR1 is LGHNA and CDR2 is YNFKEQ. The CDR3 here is CASSQDPGGQGYEQYF. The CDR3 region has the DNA TGTGCCAGCAGCCAAGACCCGGGGGGCCAGGGCTACGAGCAGTACTTC.

This chain's CDR3 is CASSIAGQDSYNEQFF. In DNA form, the CDR3 reads TGTGCCAGCAGCATAGCGGGACAGGACTCCTACAATGAGCAGTTCTTC. The gene calls are TRBV9 and TRBJ2-1; the D gene could be TRBD1 or TRBD2 (8 bases each). V lost 4 bases, J lost 0 bases, and 14 bases lay in between. The germline CDR1 and CDR2 sequences are SGDLS and YYNGEE. There are 16 residues in the CDR3. Full variable domain (rest looked up from reference TRBV9 and TRBJ2-1): DSGVTQTPKHLITATGQRVTLRCSPRSGDLSVYWYQQSLDQGLQFLIQYYNGEERAKGNILERFSAQQFPDLHSELNLSSLELGDSALYFCASSIAGQDSYNEQFFGPGTRLTVL.

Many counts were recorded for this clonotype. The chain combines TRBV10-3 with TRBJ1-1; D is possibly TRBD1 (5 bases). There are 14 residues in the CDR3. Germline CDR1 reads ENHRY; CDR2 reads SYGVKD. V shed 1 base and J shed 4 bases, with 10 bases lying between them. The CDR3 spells CAISELDTSTEAFF. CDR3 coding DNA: TGTGCCATCAGTGAGTTGGACACGAGCACTGAAGCTTTCTTT.

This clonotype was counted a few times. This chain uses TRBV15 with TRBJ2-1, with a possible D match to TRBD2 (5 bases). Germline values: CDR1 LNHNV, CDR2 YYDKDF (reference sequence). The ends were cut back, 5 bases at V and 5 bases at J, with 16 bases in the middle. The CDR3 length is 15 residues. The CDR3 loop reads CATSFEGTRNNEQFF. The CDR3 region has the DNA TGTGCCACCAGCTTTGAGGGAACGAGGAACAATGAGCAGTTCTTC.

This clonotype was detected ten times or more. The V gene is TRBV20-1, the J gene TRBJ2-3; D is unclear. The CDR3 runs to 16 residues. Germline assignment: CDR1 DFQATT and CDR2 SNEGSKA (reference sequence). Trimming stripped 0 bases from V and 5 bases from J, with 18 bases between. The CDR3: CSARDPHGLVEDTQYF. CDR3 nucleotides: TGCAGTGCTAGAGACCCCCATGGGTTGGTGGAAGATACGCAGTATTTT.

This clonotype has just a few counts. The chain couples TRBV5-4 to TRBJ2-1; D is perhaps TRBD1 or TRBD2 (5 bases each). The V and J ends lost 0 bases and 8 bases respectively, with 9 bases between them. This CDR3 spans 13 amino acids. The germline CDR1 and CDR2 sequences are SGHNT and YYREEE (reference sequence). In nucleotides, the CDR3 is TGTGCCAGCAGCTTGGCCTGGGACGATGAGCAGTTCTTC. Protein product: CASSLAWDDEQFF.

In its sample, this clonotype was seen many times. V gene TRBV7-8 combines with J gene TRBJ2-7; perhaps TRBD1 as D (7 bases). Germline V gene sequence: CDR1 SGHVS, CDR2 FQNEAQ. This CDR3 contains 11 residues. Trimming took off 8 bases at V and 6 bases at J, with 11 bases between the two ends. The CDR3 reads CASQGGAEQYF. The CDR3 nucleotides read TGTGCCAGCCAGGGGGGCGCCGAGCAGTACTTC.